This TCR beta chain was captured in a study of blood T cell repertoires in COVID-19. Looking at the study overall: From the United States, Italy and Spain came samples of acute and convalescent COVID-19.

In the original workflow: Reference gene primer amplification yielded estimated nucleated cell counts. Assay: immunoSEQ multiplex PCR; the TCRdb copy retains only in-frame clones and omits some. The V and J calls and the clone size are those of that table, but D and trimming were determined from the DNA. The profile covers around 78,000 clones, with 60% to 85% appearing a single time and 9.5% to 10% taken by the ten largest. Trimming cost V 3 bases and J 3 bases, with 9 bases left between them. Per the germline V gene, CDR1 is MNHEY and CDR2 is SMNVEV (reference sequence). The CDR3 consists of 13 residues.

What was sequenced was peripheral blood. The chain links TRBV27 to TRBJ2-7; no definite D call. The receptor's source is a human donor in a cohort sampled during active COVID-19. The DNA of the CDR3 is TGTGCCAGCAGTTTGGGCAGCAACTACGAGCAGTACTTC. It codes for CASSLGSNYEQYF.